This T cell receptor beta chain appears in the sequencing data of a study of T cells in localized non-small cell lung cancer. Clones were read by immunoSEQ multiplex PCR, and TCRdb kept only the in-frame ones, dropping some. Of 75,000 to 85,000 clones detected, 70% to 90% appear once; the ten largest clones hold roughly 9.8%. Study-level points and caveats: Uninvolved adjacent lung showed higher T cell clonality than tumor. Owing to sequencing of a solitary tumor region, heterogeneity cannot be discounted. Appearing in adjacent lung were a median approximately 57 of the top 100 tumor clones.

Trimming removed 6 bases from V and 0 bases from J; junction bases left unmatched: 7. The CDR3 consists of 16 residues. Germline V gives CDR1 MDHEN, CDR2 SYDVKM. This clone was detected only a few times. Its target is not known. Sequencing used peripheral blood, obtained before any cancer treatment. The sequence came from a female donor older than 55 with stage I lung adenocarcinoma. The genes are TRBV28 and TRBJ2-3; 9 nucleotides align to TRBD2. Here the CDR3 DNA reads TGTGCCAGCAGAATTAGCGGGAGTACTAGCACAGATACGCAGTATTTT. It specifies CASRISGSTSTDTQYF.